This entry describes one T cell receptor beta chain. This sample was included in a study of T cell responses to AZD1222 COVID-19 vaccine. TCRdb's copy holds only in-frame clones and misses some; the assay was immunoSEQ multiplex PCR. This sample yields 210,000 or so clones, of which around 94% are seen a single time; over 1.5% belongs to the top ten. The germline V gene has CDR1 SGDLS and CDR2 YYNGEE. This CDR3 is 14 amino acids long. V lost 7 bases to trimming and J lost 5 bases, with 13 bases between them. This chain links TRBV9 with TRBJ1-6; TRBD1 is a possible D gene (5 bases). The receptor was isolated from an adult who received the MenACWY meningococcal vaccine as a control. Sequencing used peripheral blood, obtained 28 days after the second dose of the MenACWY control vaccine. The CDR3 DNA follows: TGTGCCAGCGCCCCCGGGACGAATAATTCACCCCTCCACTTT. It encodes CASAPGTNNSPLHF.